This TCR beta chain was retrieved from a study of identical twins. From germline, CDR1 is LGHDT and CDR2 YNNKEL (reference sequence). There are 14 residues in the CDR3. The V and J ends lost 6 bases and 4 bases, in that order; junction bases with no gene match: 7. Turning to this clonotype: Antigen specificity is unknown.

It was template switching that added a universal primer site, and there were unique molecular identifiers on the cDNA. One entry per CDR3 protein results from TCRdb running MiXCR on the 5' RACE reads. This sample has 500,000 to 550,000 distinct CDR3 sequences, with 20% to 25% found just once. Study-wide results and limits: Beta out-of-frame sequences displayed a weaker excess of sharing between twins.

These data are also associated with another study on yellow fever vaccine responses in identical twins.

The specimen sequenced was CD4+ T cells sorted from blood. The sequence was obtained from a woman between 18 and 29 years old in good health. The chain combines TRBV3-1 with TRBJ2-3; TRBD1 matches at 7 bases. The DNA of the CDR3 is TGTGCCAGCAGTCGCAGGGGGTCCGCAGATACGCAGTATTTT. Its protein product is CASSRRGSADTQYF.